The 15 T cell receptor beta chains presented below share a single source sample, sequenced in a study of T cells in tuberculosis. After thawing and overnight rest, PBMC were stained with GMM-loaded CD1B tetramer, viability dye and anti-CD3 for sorting. The CD1B tetramers carried C32 glucose monomycolate purified from Rhodococcus equi. Sequencing used immunoSEQ multiplex PCR; TCRdb keeps in-frame clones, though not all of them. The data show around 50,000 clones, roughly 88% seen once. The sample consisted of CD1b-GMM tetramer-negative cells sorted from PBMCs. The receptors were sampled from an adult woman with latent tuberculosis.

V and J are TRBV9 and TRBJ2-3; 7 bases line up with TRBD1. The CDR3 extends over 15 amino acids. V dropped 4 bases and J dropped 0; count of bases not matched to a gene: 5. CDR1 and CDR2 from the germline V gene are SGDLS and YYNGEE. CDR3: CASSPEDRSTDTQYF. CDR3 nucleotides: TGTGCCAGCAGCCCCGAGGACAGGAGCACAGATACGCAGTATTTT.

V and J are TRBV9 and TRBJ2-1; TRBD2 aligns across 14 bases. Germline lookup yields CDR1 SGDLS and CDR2 YYNGEE. This CDR3 region has 15 residues. V was clipped by 4 bases and J by 8 bases; unmatched bases: 5. The DNA of the CDR3 is TGTGCCAGCAGCCCGACTAGCGGGGGGGTCGATGAGCAGTTCTTC. Encoded protein: CASSPTSGGVDEQFF.

The chain recombines TRBV9 with TRBJ2-2; 9 bases line up with TRBD2. The CDR3 contains 16 residues. The junction had 7 bases not matched to a gene; V was cut back by 3 bases and J by 4 bases. Germline V gene lookup returns CDR1 SGDLS and CDR2 YYNGEE. CDR3 DNA sequence: TGTGCCAGCAGCGAGGGGACTAGCCGGGGCACCGGGGAGCTGTTTTTT. This encodes CASSEGTSRGTGELFF.

With regard to this clone: A read error may produce the germline difference seen at one junction end. CDR3 amino acids: CAGHPGLPSDEQYF. The DNA of the CDR3 is TGTGCCGGACATCCGGGACTACCCTCCGACGAGCAGTACTTC. The V call is TRBV2, the J call TRBJ2-7, with 7 bases lining up with TRBD2. The CDR3 contains 14 residues. CDR1 SNHLY and CDR2 FYNNEI come from the germline V gene.

This clone was picked up a small number of times. The chain joins TRBV27 to TRBJ2-7, with unresolved D. The CDR3 runs to 13 residues. V lost 5 bases and J 4 bases, leaving 12 bases between the germline ends. CDR1 is MNHEY and CDR2 is SMNVEV in the germline V gene (reference sequence). CDR3 nucleotide sequence: TGTGCCAGCAGTCAAAAACTCGATTACGAGCAGTACTTC. Its translation: CASSQKLDYEQYF.

The chain is built from TRBV28 and TRBJ1-1, with 11 bases matching TRBD1. The CDR3 length is 15 residues. CDR1 and CDR2 (germline): MDHEN, SYDVKM. V gave up 6 bases and J gave up 2 bases; unmatched junction bases: 5. The CDR3 nucleotides are TGTGCCAGCAGGGGGGGGACAGGGGGAAACACTGAAGCTTTCTTT. Amino acids: CASRGGTGGNTEAFF. Full variable domain (missing parts from reference TRBV28 and TRBJ1-1): DVKVTQSSRYLVKRTGEKVFLECVQDMDHENMFWYRQDPGLGLRLIYFSYDVKMKEKGDIPEGYSVSREKKERFSLILESASTNQTSMYLCASRGGTGGNTEAFFGQGTRLTVV.

The V call is TRBV18, the J call TRBJ2-5; D uncertain. CDR3 size: 11 residues. Germline V gives CDR1 KGHSH, CDR2 LQKENI. V was trimmed by 2 bases and J by 5 bases, leaving 3 bases between them. CDR3 sequence reads: CASSPSETQYF. The CDR3 DNA follows: TGTGCCAGCTCACCATCGGAGACCCAGTACTTC.

V is TRBV4-3 and J is TRBJ1-1; D call uncertain. Germline V lookup: CDR1 LGHNA, CDR2 YSLEER. The V end was cut by 0 bases, the J end by 7 bases, with 12 bases between. The CDR3 totals 14 residues. DNA of the CDR3: TGCGCCAGCAGCCAAGACCGCGCGTCCTTTGAAGCTTTCTTT. Its translation: CASSQDRASFEAFF.

This chain connects TRBV6-6 to TRBJ2-5; 10 bases fit TRBD2. The CDR3 sequence is 16 residues long. From germline, CDR1 is MNHNY and CDR2 SVGAGI (reference sequence). J was trimmed by 0 bases and V by 6 bases; bases with no gene match: 7. The CDR3 DNA reads as TGTGCCAGCAGCCTAGCGGGGGACCCATACCAAGAGACCCAGTACTTC. Translating gives CASSLAGDPYQETQYF.

V is TRBV6-5 and J is TRBJ2-3; TRBD1 is a possible D gene (5 bases). This CDR3 is built from 15 residues. Trimming stripped 0 bases from V and 2 bases from J, with 9 bases between. Germline V gene lookup returns CDR1 MNHEY and CDR2 SVGAGI. The CDR3 DNA sequence: TGTGCCAGCAGTTACTCGAAGGACACCACAGATACGCAGTATTTT. Translated, it gives CASSYSKDTTDTQYF.

The CDR3 here is CASNSHGAGGEQYF. DNA of the CDR3: TGTGCCAGCAACTCACACGGCGCGGGGGGCGAGCAGTACTTC. The V gene is TRBV7-2, the J gene TRBJ2-7; 8 bases fit TRBD2. The CDR3 totals 14 residues. Germline CDR1 is SGHTA and CDR2 is FQGNSA. The V and J ends lost 7 bases and 6 bases, in that order; junction bases with no gene match: 11.

The CDR3, as DNA: TGCGCCAGCAGCTTCCCGGGACAGGGGGCTCTCGGCTACACCTTC. Amino acid sequence: CASSFPGQGALGYTF. The rearrangement uses TRBV5-1 and TRBJ1-2; 12 bases are shared with TRBD1. The germline gives CDR1 SGHRS, CDR2 YFSETQ. Unmatched junction bases numbered 7, after V lost 2 bases and J lost 8 bases. The CDR3 length is 15 residues.

V gene TRBV7-3 combines with J gene TRBJ1-5; possible D gene TRBD1, 5 bases. Germline loops: CDR1 SGHTA, CDR2 FQGTGA. Trimming stripped 2 bases from V and 5 bases from J, with 13 bases between. The CDR3 is 15 residues long. The CDR3 sequence is CASSLSFREYQPQHF. In DNA, the CDR3 is TGTGCCAGCAGCTTATCGTTCAGGGAATATCAGCCCCAGCATTTT. The variable domain in full, completed from reference TRBV7-3 and TRBJ1-5, reads GAGVSQTPSNKVTEKGKYVELRCDPISGHTALYWYRQSLGQGPEFLIYFQGTGAADDSGLPNDRFFAVRPEGSVSTLKIQRTERGDSAVYLCASSLSFREYQPQHFGDGTRLSIL.

V gene TRBV7-9 combines with J gene TRBJ2-1; tentatively, D is TRBD2 (5 bases). CDR1 is SEHNR, CDR2 FQNEAQ, per germline (reference sequence). The V end was cut by 5 bases, the J end by 0 bases, with 11 bases between. This CDR3 spans 15 amino acids. CDR3: CASSQFGSSYNEQFF. Written as DNA, the CDR3 is TGTGCCAGCAGCCAGTTTGGGAGCTCCTACAATGAGCAGTTCTTC.

CDR3: CASSLSASYEQYF. DNA for the CDR3: TGTGCCAGCAGTTTGTCCGCGTCCTACGAGCAGTACTTC. The chain links TRBV27 to TRBJ2-7, with D unclear. The V end lost 3 bases, the J end lost 1 base, and 7 bases lay between the germline ends. The CDR3 extends over 13 amino acids. Germline V gene lookup returns CDR1 MNHEY and CDR2 SMNVEV (reference sequence).